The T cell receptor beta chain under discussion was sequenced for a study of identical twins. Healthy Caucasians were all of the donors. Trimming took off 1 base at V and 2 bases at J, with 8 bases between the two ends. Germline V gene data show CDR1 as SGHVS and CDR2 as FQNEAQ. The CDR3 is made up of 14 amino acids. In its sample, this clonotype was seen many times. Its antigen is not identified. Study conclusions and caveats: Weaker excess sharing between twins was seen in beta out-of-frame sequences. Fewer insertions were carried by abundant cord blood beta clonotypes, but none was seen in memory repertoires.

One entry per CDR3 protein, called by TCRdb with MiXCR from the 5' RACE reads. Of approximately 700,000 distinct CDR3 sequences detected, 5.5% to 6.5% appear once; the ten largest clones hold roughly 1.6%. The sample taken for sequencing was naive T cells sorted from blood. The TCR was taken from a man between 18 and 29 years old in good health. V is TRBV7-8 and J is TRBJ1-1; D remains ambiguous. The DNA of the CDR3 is TGTGCCAGCAGCTTAGTCCCAAGCAACACTGAAGCTTTCTTT. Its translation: CASSLVPSNTEAFF.